This TCR beta chain was sequenced for a study of cytomegalovirus exposure and HLA in healthy donors. The overall study: Previous work identified roughly 120 million unique TCR beta sequences from about 179 million T cells.

CDR3 length: 15 residues. Looked up from germline, CDR1 is KGHSH and CDR2 is LQKENI. The V segment lost 0 bases and the J segment 10 bases; nucleotides outside the gene matches: 5. Primers included in the PCR were 60 Vbeta and 13 Jbeta primers. Libraries were prepared by immunoSEQ multiplex PCR; TCRdb keeps only in-frame clonotypes and omits some of them. Of approximately 150,000 clones detected, over 75% appear once; the ten largest clones hold about 2.5%. Overall study findings and caveats: A classifier reportedly called cytomegalovirus status with high sensitivity and specificity. About 87% or about 30% of the time was how often most TCR beta V segments were productive, according to an earlier analysis.

Each donor was nominally healthy when sampled (though unrecorded immune exposures were likely). On this clone itself: Its antigen remains unidentified.

This sequence originates from a male donor in good health and CMV-seronegative. Sequencing input: PBMCs. The gene calls are TRBV18 and TRBJ1-6; 8 bases are shared with TRBD1. DNA for the CDR3: TGTGCCAGCTCACCACCTCAGGGGGCTGGCTCACCCCTCCACTTT. Encoded protein: CASSPPQGAGSPLHF.